This TCR beta chain was observed in a study of regulatory T cells in long-lasting Graves disease. The time point: persistent/refractory GD, antithyroid drugs over 5 years with positive TRAb. PBMCs were the source of the RNA used for TCR sequencing. Graves' disease diagnosis relied on American Thyroid Association guidelines. EDTA tubes received roughly 9.7 milliliters of drawn peripheral blood. According to the study, TCR beta libraries were built with iRepertoire HTBI primers and CDR3-region Arm-PCR. TCRdb independently ran MiXCR on the multiplex PCR reads; one entry per CDR3 protein. The sample contains a few hundred thousand distinct CDR3 sequences, 20% to 25% of which appear only once. V trimming: 0 bases; J trimming: 0 bases; junction bases outside the gene matches: 3. This CDR3 has 17 residues. CDR1 and CDR2 from the germline V gene are SGHRS and YFSETQ. There are a few counts of this clonotype.

Material: peripheral blood mononuclear cells (PBMCs), obtained when the disease was refractory, from a patient treated with antithyroid drugs. V usage is TRBV5-1 and J usage is TRBJ2-2, with TRBD2 matching over 9 bases. This sequence originates from a female donor with Graves disease. The CDR3 is CASSLAASGTNTGELFF. CDR3 nucleotides: TGCGCCAGCAGCTTGGCCGCTAGCGGGACGAACACCGGGGAGCTGTTTTTT.